This passage covers 2 T cell receptor beta chains from one sample sequenced in a study of blood T cell repertoires in COVID-19. TCRdb's copy holds only in-frame clones and misses some; the assay was immunoSEQ multiplex PCR. Of about 94,000 clones listed, approximately 83% are singletons. The sequenced sample consisted of peripheral blood. The receptors shown here come from a man aged 60-69 years with acute or convalescent COVID-19.

This chain joins TRBV19 and TRBJ2-7, with D possibly matching TRBD1 (6 bases). The CDR3 loop spans 15 amino acids. The V and J ends lost 3 bases and 2 bases respectively, with 14 bases between them. Germline CDR1 and CDR2: LNHDA and SQIVND (reference sequence). DNA for the CDR3: TGTGCCAGTAGTATTGGGCAGGGGCCCACCTACGAGCAGTACTTC. Residues: CASSIGQGPTYEQYF.

This sequence joins TRBV5-6 and TRBJ1-1; D gene ambiguous. The CDR3 sequence is 16 residues long. Germline assignment: CDR1 SGHDT and CDR2 YYEEEE. Trimming stripped 0 bases from V and 1 base from J, with 13 bases between. For the CDR3, the DNA is TGTGCCAGCAGCTTGGCCCTAATTACTGAGAACACTGAAGCTTTCTTT. This encodes CASSLALITENTEAFF.